The next 10 T cell receptor beta chains were all read from a single sample in a study of PD-1 blockade in classical Hodgkin lymphoma (dated by TCRdb to the early 2020s). The time point label, read with the paper, signifies: cycle 4 day 1 (C4D1), after 5 to 7 weeks of nivolumab. Relapse after autologous stem cell transplantation had occurred in all trial patients, and cohorts A, B and C were distinguished by prior brentuximab vedotin exposure. The method behind the library was the immunoSEQ multiplex PCR assay. In its TCRdb copy, this immuneACCESS table keeps in-frame sequences only and misses some clones. Where compared with another copy, unresolved V genes explain less than half of these, and the others have no known cause. The sample has about 93,000 clones on record, about three quarters of them singletons. Jointly, the top ten make up roughly 10% of the sample. Sample: peripheral blood mononuclear cells (PBMCs), taken before the fourth cycle of nivolumab. These receptor sequences come from a human donor with classical Hodgkin lymphoma.

V is TRBV19 and J is TRBJ2-1; 9 bases are a match to TRBD2. The CDR3 length is 16 residues. CDR1 is LNHDA and CDR2 is SQIVND in the germline V gene (reference sequence). With 1 base clipped from V and 4 bases from J, the junction kept 5 bases outside the gene matches. In DNA, the CDR3 is TGTGCCAGTAGTATAGCGGGGGGACTAGCTTACAATGAGCAGTTCTTC. This translates into CASSIAGGLAYNEQFF.

The V call is TRBV5-1, the J call TRBJ1-1; 9 nucleotides agree with TRBD1. The CDR3 consists of 16 residues. CDR1 and CDR2 (germline): SGHRS, YFSETQ. V trimming: 1 base; J trimming: 3 bases; junction bases outside the gene matches: 7. The DNA of the CDR3 is TGCGCCAGCAGCTTGAGCGGGACAGGGTGGGACACTGAAGCTTTCTTT. This codes for CASSLSGTGWDTEAFF. Full variable domain (remainder filled in from reference TRBV5-1 and TRBJ1-1): KAGVTQTPRYLIKTRGQQVTLSCSPISGHRSVSWYQQTPGQGLQFLFEYFSETQRNKGNFPGRFSGRQFSNSRSEMNVSTLELGDSALYLCASSLSGTGWDTEAFFGQGTRLTVV.

The chain is built from TRBV7-9 and TRBJ1-3; weak D call: TRBD1 (5 bases). The CDR3 is 16 residues long. CDR1 is SEHNR and CDR2 is FQNEAQ in the germline V gene (reference sequence). Trimming left V 5 bases short and J 1 base short, with 15 bases between. The CDR3: CASSPQGVVSGNTIYF. In DNA form, the CDR3 reads TGTGCCAGCAGCCCTCAGGGTGTCGTGTCTGGAAACACCATATATTTT.

J is TRBJ2-3 and V is TRBV19; D remains unclear. Germline V gene data show CDR1 as LNHDA and CDR2 as SQIVND (reference sequence). CDR3 length equals 14 residues. V was trimmed by 3 bases and J by 6 bases, leaving 13 bases between them. The CDR3 sequence: CASSIEVASDTQYF. CDR3 DNA: TGTGCCAGTAGTATTGAGGTTGCGTCGGATACGCAGTATTTT.

V usage is TRBV11-2 and J usage is TRBJ2-7, with D possibly TRBD2 on 6 matching bases. Germline values: CDR1 SGHAT, CDR2 FQNNGV. The V end lost 4 bases, the J end lost 0 bases, and 25 bases lay between the germline ends. The CDR3 runs to 19 residues. The DNA for the CDR3 is TGTGCCAGCAGCTATAGCCTGCCGGGGCGGGGTTCGTTCTCCTACGAGCAGTACTTC. Translating it yields CASSYSLPGRGSFSYEQYF.

J is TRBJ2-2 and V is TRBV11-2; D perhaps matches TRBD2 (6 bases). Germline assignment: CDR1 SGHAT and CDR2 FQNNGV. The CDR3 consists of 13 residues. Trimming cost V 0 bases and J 13 bases, with 12 bases left between them. CDR3 sequence: CASSLDLREGLFF. DNA of the CDR3: TGTGCCAGCAGCTTAGATCTGCGGGAAGGGCTGTTTTTT. The complete variable domain, with remaining parts taken from reference TRBV11-2 and TRBJ2-2, reads EAGVAQSPRYKIIEKRQSVAFWCNPISGHATLYWYQQILGQGPKLLIQFQNNGVVDDSQLPKDRFSAERLKGVDSTLKIQPAKLEDSAVYLCASSLDLREGLFFGEGSRLTVL.

The gene calls are TRBV11-3 and TRBJ2-5; 12 bases agree with TRBD1. The V gene's germline CDR1 is SGHNT and CDR2 YENEEA. The CDR3 contains 15 residues. V shed 5 bases, J shed 4 bases, and the junction held 5 bases outside the gene matches. The CDR3 here is CASSPGQGAGETQYF. The CDR3 nucleotides read TGTGCCAGCAGCCCGGGACAGGGGGCTGGAGAGACCCAGTACTTC.

This chain connects TRBV7-9 to TRBJ1-2, with TRBD1 matching 9 bases. CDR1 and CDR2 from the germline V gene are SEHNR and FQNEAQ (reference sequence). The V and J ends lost 0 bases and 6 bases, in that order; junction bases with no gene match: 8. The CDR3 is 16 amino acids. The CDR3 is CASSLAHGQGKNGYTF. DNA of the CDR3: TGTGCCAGCAGCTTAGCGCACGGACAGGGGAAAAATGGCTACACCTTC.

The rearrangement joins TRBV6-5 to TRBJ1-3; no firm D call. Between the trimmed V and J ends, which lost 5 bases and 2 bases, there was a span of 10 bases. Germline-derived CDR1 and CDR2 are MNHEY and SVGAGI. The CDR3 consists of 14 residues. The CDR3 DNA reads as TGTGCCAGCAGTACGGCAGGCCCTGGAAACACCATATATTTT. Its translation: CASSTAGPGNTIYF.

The chain carries TRBV7-6 and TRBJ1-4; 9 bases agree with TRBD1. The CDR3 consists of 15 residues. V trimming: 5 bases; J trimming: 7 bases; junction bases outside the gene matches: 8. Germline CDR1 is SGHVS and CDR2 is FNYEAQ. The CDR3 DNA reads TGTGCCAGCAGCAGAATGGACAGGGGCGGTGAAAAACTGTTTTTT. This sequence encodes CASSRMDRGGEKLFF.